The 14 T cell receptor beta chains presented below share a single source sample, sequenced in a study of blood T cell repertoires in COVID-19. The repertoire was sequenced with immunoSEQ multiplex PCR; TCRdb's copy has only in-frame clones and lacks some. The data show about 180,000 clones, 89% seen once. Sequencing was carried out using peripheral blood. These receptors came from a man between 18 and 29 years old who had recovered from COVID-19.

The DNA of the CDR3 is TGTGCCAGCAATATAGTCGGAGGTAGGAATGAGCAGTTCTTC. Its protein product is CASNIVGGRNEQFF. This rearrangement joins TRBV2 to TRBJ2-1, with a weak D call TRBD2 (5 bases). The CDR3 consists of 14 residues. With 7 bases removed from V and 7 bases from J, the gap between germline ends came to 17 bases. Germline CDR1 SNHLY, CDR2 FYNNEI.

CDR3 in amino acids: CASSQTGSGNTIYF. CDR3 nucleotides: TGTGCCAGCAGCCAGACAGGGTCCGGAAACACCATATATTTT. The rearrangement joins TRBV3-1 (or the pseudogene TRBV3-2) to TRBJ1-3; 7 bases agree with TRBD1. Germline assignment: CDR1 LGHDT and CDR2 YNNKEL (reference sequence). Losses at the gene ends were 3 bases for V and 4 bases for J; bases not matched to a gene: 3. The CDR3 runs 14 residues.

The rearrangement links TRBV6-5 to TRBJ2-7; 12 bases align to TRBD1. Trimming at V came to 0 bases and at J to 4 bases, leaving 4 bases not matched to a gene. CDR1 is MNHEY, CDR2 SVGAGI, per germline. The CDR3 covers 16 residues. CDR3 sequence: CASSYSGDRGLYEQYF. The DNA for the CDR3 is TGTGCCAGCAGTTACTCTGGGGACAGGGGGCTATACGAGCAGTACTTC.

This sequence joins TRBV29-1 and TRBJ1-1, with 8 bases fitting TRBD1. CDR3 size: 13 residues. V gave up 6 bases and J gave up 1 base; unmatched junction bases: 4. CDR1 is SQVTM, CDR2 ANQGSEA, per germline. CDR3 amino acids: CSVRTGKNTEAFF. The CDR3, as DNA: TGCAGCGTAAGGACAGGGAAGAACACTGAAGCTTTCTTT.

The count of this clone is one. The chain joins TRBV5-4 to TRBJ1-1; 9 positions match TRBD1. The germline V gene encodes CDR1 SGHNT and CDR2 YYREEE (reference sequence). CDR3 size: 15 residues. The V gene end was trimmed by 7 bases and the J gene end by 6 bases; junction bases not matched to a gene: 13. This CDR3 reads CASSRSGQGPSEAFF. The CDR3 DNA sequence: TGTGCCAGCTCAAGGTCGGGACAGGGTCCATCTGAAGCTTTCTTT.

The gene calls are TRBV5-6 and TRBJ2-7, with 11 bases identical to TRBD2. CDR1 and CDR2 from the germline V gene are SGHDT and YYEEEE. V dropped 0 bases and J dropped 7; count of bases not matched to a gene: 6. There are 15 residues in the CDR3. The CDR3 protein is CASSLVAGGPEEQYF. The DNA of the CDR3 is TGTGCCAGCAGCTTGGTAGCGGGAGGGCCGGAGGAGCAGTACTTC.

This sequence joins TRBV5-4 and TRBJ2-7, with 10 bases lining up with TRBD1. With V trimmed by 3 bases and J by 0 bases, 3 bases remained unmatched. The CDR3 is 15 residues long. The germline gives CDR1 SGHNT, CDR2 YYREEE (reference sequence). As DNA, the CDR3 is TGTGCCAGCAGCTCCGGGACAGGGGCCTCCTACGAGCAGTACTTC. This sequence encodes CASSSGTGASYEQYF.

This sequence joins TRBV6-5 and TRBJ1-2; D is perhaps TRBD1 (5 bases). Trimming pared 0 bases from V and 2 bases from J, leaving 13 bases between. This CDR3 region has 16 residues. Germline loops: CDR1 MNHEY, CDR2 SVGAGI. This CDR3 reads CASSYSLQAWNYGYTF. The CDR3 region has the DNA TGTGCCAGCAGTTACTCGCTACAGGCCTGGAACTATGGCTACACCTTC.

This rearrangement joins TRBV29-1 to TRBJ1-1, with D unclear. Germline CDR1 is SQVTM and CDR2 is ANQGSEA. V was clipped by 2 bases and J by 0 bases, with 10 bases between them. The CDR3 length is 14 residues. In nucleotides, the CDR3 is TGCAGCGTTGAATTCAGGCTAATGAACACTGAAGCTTTCTTT. As protein: CSVEFRLMNTEAFF.

The genes are TRBV19 and TRBJ2-4, with D maybe TRBD1 (6 bases). V lost 5 bases and J 4 bases, leaving 15 bases between the germline ends. Germline V gives CDR1 LNHDA, CDR2 SQIVND (reference sequence). The CDR3 runs 15 residues. CDR3 residues: CASSPPPQGKNIQYF. CDR3 in DNA: TGTGCCAGTAGTCCCCCTCCGCAGGGGAAAAACATTCAGTACTTC.

The V and J genes are TRBV4-1 and TRBJ1-6; unclear D gene. The CDR3 length is 12 residues. CDR1 is MGHRA, CDR2 YSYEKL, per germline. V dropped 4 bases and J dropped 8 bases, with 6 bases sitting between them. The CDR3 here is CASSRPYSPLHF. In DNA form, the CDR3 reads TGCGCCAGCAGCCGGCCATATTCACCCCTCCACTTT.

The rearrangement links TRBV7-2 to TRBJ2-4, with 8 bases identical to TRBD2. This CDR3 spans 18 amino acids. Germline loops: CDR1 SGHTA, CDR2 FQGNSA. Unmatched junction bases numbered 13, after V lost 5 bases and J lost 1 base. Here the CDR3 reads CASSVGPGGKGAKNIQYF. The CDR3 bases are TGTGCCAGCAGCGTAGGGCCGGGAGGGAAAGGGGCCAAAAACATTCAGTACTTC.

The rearrangement joins TRBV5-4 to TRBJ2-2; maybe TRBD2 (6 bases). Germline assignment: CDR1 SGHNT and CDR2 YYREEE (reference sequence). V lost 0 bases and J 2 bases, leaving 8 bases between the germline ends. This CDR3 has 15 residues. As DNA, the CDR3 is TGTGCCAGCAGCTTGGCCGGGACTAACACCGGGGAGCTGTTTTTT. Protein: CASSLAGTNTGELFF.

The chain carries TRBV18 and TRBJ2-5, with D tentatively TRBD2 (6 bases). There are 12 residues in the CDR3. The V end lost 2 bases, the J end lost 5 bases, and 6 bases lay between the germline ends. Germline V gives CDR1 KGHSH, CDR2 LQKENI. CDR3 sequence: CASSPAGETQYF. CDR3 coding DNA: TGTGCCAGCTCACCAGCGGGGGAGACCCAGTACTTC.